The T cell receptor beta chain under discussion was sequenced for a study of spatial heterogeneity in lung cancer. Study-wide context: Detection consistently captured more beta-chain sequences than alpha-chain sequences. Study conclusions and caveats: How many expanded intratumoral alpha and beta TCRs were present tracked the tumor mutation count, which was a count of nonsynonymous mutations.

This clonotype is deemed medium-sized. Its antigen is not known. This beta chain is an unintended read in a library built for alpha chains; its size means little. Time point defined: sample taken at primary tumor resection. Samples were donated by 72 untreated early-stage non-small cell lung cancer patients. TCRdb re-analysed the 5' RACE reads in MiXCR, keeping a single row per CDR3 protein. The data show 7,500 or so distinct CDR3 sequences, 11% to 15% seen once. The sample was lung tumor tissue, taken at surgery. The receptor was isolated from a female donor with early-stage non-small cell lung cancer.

In DNA, the CDR3 is TGTGCCAGCAGCCAGGGGGGGTGGAACACCGGGGAGCTGTTTTTT. It codes for CASSQGGWNTGELFF. This sequence joins TRBV11-2 and TRBJ2-2; TRBD1 or TRBD2 may be the D gene (7 bases each). The CDR3 totals 15 residues. CDR1 and CDR2 from the germline V gene are SGHAT and FQNNGV. V was trimmed by 5 bases and J by 1 base, leaving 11 bases between them.